The 32 T cell receptor beta chains below come from one sample, sequenced in a study of cytomegalovirus exposure and HLA in healthy donors. 13 Jbeta primers and 60 Vbeta primers were used for the PCR. Profiling relied on immunoSEQ multiplex PCR, and the TCRdb table lists in-frame clones only, not all of them. The top ten clones hold 9% to 10% of a sample with 95,000 to 150,000 clones, around 63% of them seen once. Source material: PBMCs. The origin of the receptors is a man in his forties or fifties in good health and CMV-seropositive.

The chain combines TRBV6-5 with TRBJ2-5; D is unresolved. The J call may be wrong; the DNA end is better matched by TRBJ2-7. The CDR3 has 13 residues. CDR1 is MNHEY, CDR2 SVGAGI, per germline. The CDR3 reads CASSYSNDYEQYF. Written as DNA, the CDR3 is TGTGCCAGCAGTTACTCGAACGACTACGAGCAGTACTTC.

The V and J genes are TRBV4-1 and TRBJ1-6; 9 bases are a match to TRBD1. The CDR3 runs to 16 residues. V was pared by 4 bases and J by 4 bases, with 5 bases of the junction left unmatched. CDR1 is MGHRA and CDR2 is YSYEKL in the germline V gene. The CDR3 region has the DNA TGCGCCAGCAGCCCCTTGGACAGGGGTTATAATTCACCCCTCCACTTT. Its translation: CASSPLDRGYNSPLHF.

J is TRBJ2-7 and V is TRBV5-1; TRBD1 is a possible D gene (6 bases). Trimming took off 3 bases at V and 0 bases at J, with 10 bases between the two ends. This CDR3 is 14 amino acids long. The germline CDR1 and CDR2 sequences are SGHRS and YFSETQ. The CDR3 DNA is TGCGCCAGCAGCTCCAGGGGTATCTCCTACGAGCAGTACTTC. It is translated as CASSSRGISYEQYF.

This chain joins TRBV6-1 and TRBJ2-2, with D possibly TRBD2 on 5 matching bases. Per the germline V gene, CDR1 is MNHNS and CDR2 is SASEGT. This CDR3 spans 13 amino acids. Trimming removed 6 bases from V and 3 bases from J, with 8 bases in between. As DNA, the CDR3 is TGTGCCAGCAGGGCGAGGGACACCGGGGAGCTGTTTTTT. This gives the protein CASRARDTGELFF.

The V and J genes are TRBV27 and TRBJ2-3, with D tentatively TRBD2 (6 bases). The CDR3 runs to 17 residues. The V end lost 4 bases, the J end lost 4 bases, and 21 bases lay between the germline ends. The germline gives CDR1 MNHEY, CDR2 SMNVEV (reference sequence). CDR3 sequence reads: CASSSRLYRGRSDTQYF. The CDR3 DNA sequence: TGTGCCAGCAGTTCTCGACTTTACCGGGGGAGGTCAGATACGCAGTATTTT.

This clone has only a few counts. This chain uses TRBV5-1 with TRBJ1-1; D is perhaps TRBD1 (5 bases). V lost 4 bases and J lost 1, with 8 bases in between. Germline V CDR1 and CDR2: SGHRS, YFSETQ. This CDR3 region has 13 residues. The CDR3: CASSPTGNTEAFF. The CDR3, as DNA: TGCGCCAGCAGCCCAACAGGGAACACTGAAGCTTTCTTT. Based on the CDR3 plus reference TRBV5-1 and TRBJ1-1, the full variable domain is KAGVTQTPRYLIKTRGQQVTLSCSPISGHRSVSWYQQTPGQGLQFLFEYFSETQRNKGNFPGRFSGRQFSNSRSEMNVSTLELGDSALYLCASSPTGNTEAFFGQGTRLTVV.

CDR3 region: CAISDEVGVYTF. The CDR3 DNA sequence: TGTGCCATCAGTGATGAAGTAGGGGTCTACACCTTC. The genes are TRBV10-3 and TRBJ1-2; TRBD1 is a possible D gene (5 bases). V dropped 3 bases and J dropped 10 bases, with 12 bases sitting between them. This CDR3 region has 12 residues. Germline loops: CDR1 ENHRY, CDR2 SYGVKD.

V and J are TRBV15 and TRBJ1-5; perhaps TRBD1 as D (5 bases). The CDR3 length is 15 residues. Germline-derived CDR1 and CDR2 are LNHNV and YYDKDF (reference sequence). Trimming pared 0 bases from V and 7 bases from J, leaving 13 bases between. The CDR3 DNA follows: TGTGCCACCAGCAGAGATTTGGGGCCAGGCCAGCCCCAGCATTTT. This gives the protein CATSRDLGPGQPQHF.

This sequence joins TRBV9 and TRBJ2-3, with 8 bases that match TRBD1. Unmatched junction bases numbered 6, after V lost 2 bases and J lost 4 bases. Per germline, CDR1 SGDLS and CDR2 YYNGEE. The CDR3 covers 15 residues. CDR3 DNA sequence: TGTGCCAGCAGCGTTGAGTGGACAGGGTCAGATACGCAGTATTTT. Protein sequence: CASSVEWTGSDTQYF.

This clone was detected only a few times. The genes are TRBV7-2 and TRBJ2-7, with D unresolved. Trimming shortened V by 2 bases and J by 3 bases, and 14 bases separated the two germline ends. The V gene's germline CDR1 is SGHTA and CDR2 FQGNSA. CDR3 length equals 15 residues. As DNA, the CDR3 is TGTGCCAGCAGCTTAAGCGAAGTTACAAACTACGAGCAGTACTTC. Translated, it gives CASSLSEVTNYEQYF. Full variable domain (outside the CDR3, taken from reference TRBV7-2 and TRBJ2-7): GAGVSQSPSNKVTEKGKDVELRCDPISGHTALYWYRQSLGQGLEFLIYFQGNSAPDKSGLPSDRFSAERTGGSVSTLTIQRTQQEDSAVYLCASSLSEVTNYEQYFGPGTRLTVT.

The V gene is TRBV5-1, the J gene TRBJ2-2; 7 bases agree with TRBD1. The V gene end was trimmed by 0 bases and the J gene end by 7 bases; junction bases not matched to a gene: 3. The CDR3 runs to 14 residues. Germline CDR1 and CDR2: SGHRS and YFSETQ. This chain's CDR3 is CASSLAQGNGELFF. The DNA of the CDR3 is TGCGCCAGCAGCTTGGCACAGGGGAACGGGGAGCTGTTTTTT.

The rearrangement joins TRBV7-9 to TRBJ2-1, with TRBD2 identical over 12 bases. This CDR3 spans 15 amino acids. The germline V gene encodes CDR1 SEHNR and CDR2 FQNEAQ (reference sequence). The V and J ends lost 0 bases and 15 bases, in that order; junction bases with no gene match: 9. CDR3 bases: TGTGCCAGCAGCTTAGCCCTAGCGGGGGGGCCCTTTCGGTTCTTC. Protein sequence: CASSLALAGGPFRFF.

This clone has only one observation. The gene calls are TRBV13 and TRBJ2-3; D not resolved. There are 14 residues in the CDR3. Looked up from germline, CDR1 is PRHDT and CDR2 is FYEKMQ (reference sequence). V was pared by 5 bases and J by 3 bases, with 12 bases between. In nucleotides, the CDR3 is TGTGCCAGCAGCCAGCACCTGAGGACAGATACGCAGTATTTT. Translating gives CASSQHLRTDTQYF.

This clone was found once. The chain links TRBV5-1 to TRBJ2-1; 14 bases are a match to TRBD2. CDR1 SGHRS and CDR2 YFSETQ come from the germline V gene. CDR3 length equals 17 residues. The J segment lost 4 bases and the V segment lost 4 bases, leaving 7 bases of the junction unmatched. Here the CDR3 DNA reads TGCGCCAGCAGCCTCGGGACTAGCGGGGGCTCTTACAATGAGCAGTTCTTC. Its translation is CASSLGTSGGSYNEQFF. The full variable domain, its missing parts supplied by reference TRBV5-1 and TRBJ2-1, is KAGVTQTPRYLIKTRGQQVTLSCSPISGHRSVSWYQQTPGQGLQFLFEYFSETQRNKGNFPGRFSGRQFSNSRSEMNVSTLELGDSALYLCASSLGTSGGSYNEQFFGPGTRLTVL.

The chain recombines TRBV10-1 with TRBJ2-5; 10 bases map to TRBD1. The CDR3 is 15 amino acids. Germline V gene data show CDR1 as WNHNN and CDR2 as SYGVQD (reference sequence). The junction had 3 bases not matched to a gene; V was cut back by 1 base and J by 4 bases. CDR3 nucleotide sequence: TGCGCCAGCAGTGAGTTAGACAGGGGGCGAGAGACCCAGTACTTC. This translates into CASSELDRGRETQYF.

The V call is TRBV18, the J call TRBJ1-2; 9 bases map to TRBD1. This CDR3 contains 15 residues. Germline-derived CDR1 and CDR2 are KGHSH and LQKENI. The trim removed 3 bases at V and 5 bases at J, leaving 7 bases unmatched. This chain's CDR3 is CASSPGTGSEYGYTF. As DNA, the CDR3 is TGTGCCAGCTCACCTGGGACAGGGTCAGAATATGGCTACACCTTC.

There are a few counts of this clone. The chain employs TRBV19 and TRBJ2-3, with D possibly being TRBD2 (6 bases). The CDR3 runs to 17 residues. Germline V gene lookup returns CDR1 LNHDA and CDR2 SQIVND (reference sequence). V was cut by 1 base and J by 0 bases, with 14 bases left in between. CDR3 bases: TGTGCCAGTAGTATAGCCGTAGCGGTACCTAGCACAGATACGCAGTATTTT. It yields the protein CASSIAVAVPSTDTQYF.

This clone was observed a few times. V and J are TRBV7-9 and TRBJ2-2; 8 bases map to TRBD1. Germline CDR1 is SEHNR and CDR2 is FQNEAQ (reference sequence). The CDR3 sequence is 16 residues long. V was pared by 6 bases and J by 4 bases, with 10 bases of the junction left unmatched. CDR3 protein: CASRRGGRGLTGELFF. The CDR3 bases are TGTGCCAGCAGGCGGGGCGGCAGGGGGCTCACCGGGGAGCTGTTTTTT.

The chain employs TRBV2 and TRBJ1-5; a possible D gene is TRBD1 (5 bases). With 2 bases removed from V and 9 bases from J, the gap between germline ends came to 11 bases. The CDR3 spans 13 residues. Germline CDR1 reads SNHLY; CDR2 reads FYNNEI. CDR3 loop: CASSEIRGPPQHF. CDR3 nucleotide sequence: TGTGCCAGCAGTGAAATTAGGGGTCCGCCCCAGCATTTT.

This clone was counted only a few times. The rearrangement joins TRBV19 to TRBJ2-1, with 9 bases matching TRBD2. Germline loops: CDR1 LNHDA, CDR2 SQIVND (reference sequence). V lost 1 base, J lost 10 bases, and 8 bases stayed unmatched. This CDR3 is built from 15 residues. CDR3 bases: TGTGCCAGTAGTATAGGCGGGAGGGCCAGAGACGAGCAGTTCTTC. This sequence encodes CASSIGGRARDEQFF. Using reference TRBV19 and TRBJ2-1 for the parts outside the CDR3, the full variable domain is DGGITQSPKYLFRKEGQNVTLSCEQNLNHDAMYWYRQDPGQGLRLIYYSQIVNDFQKGDIAEGYSVSREKKESFPLTVTSAQKNPTAFYLCASSIGGRARDEQFFGPGTRLTVL.

The chain carries TRBV5-5 and TRBJ2-5, with 9 bases lining up with TRBD1. The J segment lost 5 bases and the V segment lost 4 bases, leaving 6 bases of the junction unmatched. Germline assignment: CDR1 SGHKS and CDR2 YYEKEE (reference sequence). There are 14 residues in the CDR3. This CDR3 reads CASSQDRGGETQYF. Here the CDR3 DNA reads TGTGCCAGCAGCCAGGACAGGGGTGGGGAGACCCAGTACTTC. Variable domain in full (rest from reference TRBV5-5 and TRBJ2-5): DAGVTQSPTHLIKTRGQQVTLRCSPISGHKSVSWYQQVLGQGPQFIFQYYEKEERGRGNFPDRFSARQFPNYSSELNVNALLLGDSALYLCASSQDRGGETQYFGPGTRLLVL.

This clone has only one observation. The J gene is TRBJ1-2, the V gene TRBV5-1, with a weak D call TRBD1 (5 bases). The V gene's germline CDR1 is SGHRS and CDR2 YFSETQ. The CDR3 runs to 16 residues. V was cut by 1 base and J by 0 bases, with 13 bases left in between. The CDR3 protein is CASSLSEGRANYGYTF. The CDR3 DNA reads TGCGCCAGCAGCTTGTCGGAGGGGAGGGCTAACTATGGCTACACCTTC.

The chain joins TRBV28 to TRBJ2-1; TRBD2 might be the D (6 bases). Germline values: CDR1 MDHEN, CDR2 SYDVKM. The CDR3 is made up of 13 amino acids. Between the trimmed V and J ends, which lost 8 bases and 3 bases, there was a span of 11 bases. DNA for the CDR3: TGTGCCAGCTGGGATAGCGGCTACAATGAGCAGTTCTTC. Its translation: CASWDSGYNEQFF.

This clone was recorded only once. Other DNA sequences from this sample encode an identical CDR3 as well. The chain uses TRBV5-1 and TRBJ1-1, with D tentatively TRBD1 (6 bases). The CDR3 consists of 15 residues. Germline V lookup: CDR1 SGHRS, CDR2 YFSETQ. V dropped 1 base and J dropped 2 bases, with 12 bases sitting between them. The CDR3 loop is CASSLLQGPNTEAFF. For the CDR3, the DNA is TGCGCCAGCAGCTTGTTACAGGGTCCTAACACTGAAGCTTTCTTT. Supplemented by reference TRBV5-1 and TRBJ1-1, the full variable domain reads KAGVTQTPRYLIKTRGQQVTLSCSPISGHRSVSWYQQTPGQGLQFLFEYFSETQRNKGNFPGRFSGRQFSNSRSEMNVSTLELGDSALYLCASSLLQGPNTEAFFGQGTRLTVV.

This clone was detected once. The chain is built from TRBV4-2 and TRBJ2-1; 7 positions match TRBD2. The germline V gene encodes CDR1 LGHNA and CDR2 YNFKEQ. Trimming took 0 bases from V and 6 from J; bases not matched to a gene: 8. The CDR3 has 16 amino acids. CDR3 coding DNA: TGTGCCAGCAGCCAAGATAATAGCGGGTGGGGCAATGAGCAGTTCTTC. Its protein product is CASSQDNSGWGNEQFF.

This chain uses TRBV5-6 with TRBJ2-1; 8 positions agree with TRBD2. Per the germline V gene, CDR1 is SGHDT and CDR2 is YYEEEE. The length of the CDR3 is 15 residues. The junction had 12 bases not matched to a gene; V was cut back by 7 bases and J by 6 bases. CDR3 sequence (DNA): TGTGCCAGCTGTAAAGCGGGGGTCAGAGGCAATGAGCAGTTCTTC. This gives the protein CASCKAGVRGNEQFF.

This chain connects TRBV27 to TRBJ2-7; the D gene is possibly TRBD2 (6 bases). The CDR3 loop spans 17 amino acids. Germline V gene lookup returns CDR1 MNHEY and CDR2 SMNVEV (reference sequence). The germline V and J ends were trimmed by 4 bases and 2 bases, with 21 bases remaining between them. CDR3 DNA: TGTGCCAGCAGTTCCCCCATCGGCGGGAAGAACCCCTACGAGCAGTACTTC. Protein sequence: CASSSPIGGKNPYEQYF.

This clone was counted only a few times. This chain uses TRBV11-2 with TRBJ1-1; D is uncertain. CDR3 length equals 12 residues. V lost 5 bases and J 3 bases, leaving 7 bases between the germline ends. Per the germline V gene, CDR1 is SGHAT and CDR2 is FQNNGV. For the CDR3, the DNA is TGTGCCAGCAGCCCCCTCTACACTGAAGCTTTCTTT. Its translation: CASSPLYTEAFF.

This sequence joins TRBV15 and TRBJ2-3, with 8 bases fitting TRBD2. The trim removed 3 bases at V and 5 bases at J, leaving 10 bases unmatched. The CDR3 contains 16 residues. Looked up from germline, CDR1 is LNHNV and CDR2 is YYDKDF (reference sequence). The CDR3 reads CATSSGLARQGDTQYF. The CDR3 DNA reads as TGTGCCACCAGCAGTGGACTAGCCCGGCAGGGAGATACGCAGTATTTT. The full variable domain, rest sourced from reference TRBV15 and TRBJ2-3, is DAMVIQNPRYQVTQFGKPVTLSCSQTLNHNVMYWYQQKSSQAPKLLFHYYDKDFNNEADTPDNFQSRRPNTSFCFLDIRSPGLGDTAMYLCATSSGLARQGDTQYFGPGTRLTVL.

This clone occurred a few times. The CDR3 nucleotides read TGTGCCTGGACCTTAGCCCTCTCCTACAATGAGCAGTTCTTC. It translates to CAWTLALSYNEQFF. V gene TRBV30 combines with J gene TRBJ2-1, with D unresolved. Trimming removed 4 bases at V and 0 bases at J, with 10 bases between. Germline CDR1 is GTSNPN and CDR2 is SVGIG (reference sequence). This CDR3 is 14 amino acids long.

This clone showed up just a few times. V is TRBV5-1 and J is TRBJ2-7; a possible D gene is TRBD2 (7 bases). The ends were cut back, 5 bases at V and 5 bases at J, with 26 bases in the middle. The CDR3 runs to 17 residues. Germline loops: CDR1 SGHRS, CDR2 YFSETQ. The CDR3 region is CASRHTLRGAKSHEQYF. The CDR3 nucleotides read TGCGCCAGCAGACACACCCTCCGGGGGGCGAAATCTCACGAGCAGTACTTC.

The gene calls are TRBV6-1 and TRBJ2-5, with TRBD1 matching 9 bases. There are 16 residues in the CDR3. Trimming removed 1 base from V and 7 bases from J; junction bases left unmatched: 10. CDR1 is MNHNS and CDR2 is SASEGT in the germline V gene. CDR3 sequence reads: CASSEVMGQGYRTQYF. In DNA form, the CDR3 reads TGTGCCAGCAGTGAAGTTATGGGACAGGGATATAGGACCCAGTACTTC.